One and the same sample provided the 22 T cell receptor beta chains below, sequenced in a study of blood T cell repertoires in COVID-19. Repertoires were generated with immunoSEQ multiplex PCR, while TCRdb's copy carries only in-frame clones and drops some. The table has 250,000 to 300,000 clones, roughly nine tenths seen once. The sequenced material came from peripheral blood. These receptors came from a woman aged 45-60 years who had recovered from COVID-19.

V gene TRBV7-2 combines with J gene TRBJ2-7; weak D call: TRBD1 (6 bases). Per germline, CDR1 SGHTA and CDR2 FQGNSA. This CDR3 spans 15 amino acids. The CDR3 is CASTYMEQGSYEQYF. As DNA, the CDR3 is TGTGCTTCAACTTACATGGAGCAGGGGTCCTACGAGCAGTACTTC. Using reference TRBV7-2 and TRBJ2-7 for the parts outside the CDR3, the full variable domain is GAGVSQSPSNKVTEKGKDVELRCDPISGHTALYWYRQSLGQGLEFLIYFQGNSAPDKSGLPSDRFSAERTGGSVSTLTIQRTQQEDSAVYLCASTYMEQGSYEQYFGPGTRLTVT.

Comments on this clone: This likely comes from a read error, as the CDR3 has no conserved phenylalanine or tryptophan at its end. The DNA is omitted, as the CDR3 cannot be located on it reliably, and the CDR3 follows TCRdb's listing. The chain employs TRBV6-2 or TRBV6-3 and TRBJ2-3; the table's D gene call, TRBD2, was not cross checked with the DNA. The V gene's germline CDR1 is MNHEY and CDR2 SVGEGT. 12 amino acids form the CDR3, both terminal residues included. The CDR3 spells CASSYSGFILVL.

This chain links TRBV14 with TRBJ1-1; a weak D match, TRBD1 (6 bases). This CDR3 contains 14 residues. Trimming removed 5 bases from V and 1 base from J, with 11 bases in between. The germline CDR1 and CDR2 sequences are SGHDN and FVKESK. The CDR3 coding sequence is TGTGCCAGCAGCGTCAGGGGCGGGAACACTGAAGCTTTCTTT. This translates into CASSVRGGNTEAFF.

The chain joins TRBV12-5 to TRBJ2-5; TRBD2 aligns across 8 bases. From germline, CDR1 is LGHNT and CDR2 FRNRAP. V lost 7 bases, J lost 7 bases, and 8 bases stayed unmatched. The CDR3 covers 13 residues. The CDR3 region has the DNA TGTGCTAGTGACGGGGGGGCCAGAGGGACCCAGTACTTC. Translated: CASDGGARGTQYF.

The chain joins TRBV5-1 to TRBJ1-1; D is undetermined. Trimming left V 0 bases short and J 4 bases short, with 13 bases between. The germline V gene has CDR1 SGHRS and CDR2 YFSETQ. This CDR3 contains 15 residues. CDR3 amino acids: CASSLGAAGSTEAFF. CDR3 bases: TGCGCCAGCAGCTTGGGGGCCGCGGGGTCCACTGAAGCTTTCTTT.

The chain couples TRBV6-2 or TRBV6-3 to TRBJ2-2; 11 bases are a match to TRBD2. V lost 6 bases and J lost 3; bases outside the gene matches: 6. Germline V gene lookup returns CDR1 MNHEY and CDR2 SVGEGT. This CDR3 spans 16 amino acids. The CDR3 is CASSSGLAADTGELFF. CDR3 bases: TGTGCCAGCAGCTCGGGACTAGCGGCGGACACCGGGGAGCTGTTTTTT.

In its sample, this clone was seen a few times. The genes are TRBV27 and TRBJ1-2; D gene unclear. The V and J ends lost 2 bases and 5 bases respectively, with 12 bases between them. Per germline, CDR1 MNHEY and CDR2 SMNVEV (reference sequence). This CDR3 spans 14 amino acids. Here the CDR3 DNA reads TGTGCCAGCAGTTTAGACGGGAGAGAATATGGCTACACCTTC. Protein sequence: CASSLDGREYGYTF.

This chain links TRBV29-1 with TRBJ2-7, with 7 bases lining up with TRBD1. The CDR3 totals 14 residues. Losses at the gene ends were 3 bases for V and 4 bases for J; bases not matched to a gene: 9. Germline V gene data show CDR1 as SQVTM and CDR2 as ANQGSEA. DNA of the CDR3: TGCAGCGTTGAGAAAAGGGCAGGGGGTTACGAGCAGTACTTC. Its protein is CSVEKRAGGYEQYF.

J is TRBJ2-7 and V is TRBV5-4; maybe TRBD2 (6 bases). Germline assignment: CDR1 SGHNT and CDR2 YYREEE (reference sequence). The ends were cut back, 5 bases at V and 6 bases at J, with 18 bases in the middle. This CDR3 is 14 amino acids long. The CDR3 DNA reads TGTGCCAGCAGACCGCAGGGACTCCTGTCCGAGCAGTACTTC. Residues: CASRPQGLLSEQYF. The variable domain in full, completed from reference TRBV5-4 and TRBJ2-7, reads ETGVTQSPTHLIKTRGQQVTLRCSSQSGHNTVSWYQQALGQGPQFIFQYYREEENGRGNFPPRFSGLQFPNYSSELNVNALELDDSALYLCASRPQGLLSEQYFGPGTRLTVT.

The J gene is TRBJ1-1, the V gene TRBV6-5, with 7 bases matching TRBD1. Germline CDR1 is MNHEY and CDR2 is SVGAGI. The CDR3 contains 16 residues. Losses at the gene ends were 2 bases for V and 3 bases for J; bases not matched to a gene: 9. The CDR3 here is CASSYSQTGRDTEAFF. The CDR3 DNA reads TGTGCCAGCAGTTACAGTCAGACAGGGAGAGACACTGAAGCTTTCTTT.

DNA of the CDR3: TGTGCCACCAGCAGAGATCTCTCCGAAAAACTGTTTTTT. Protein product: CATSRDLSEKLFF. The chain couples TRBV15 to TRBJ1-4; the D is unclear. The CDR3 has 13 amino acids. Trimming took 0 bases from V and 8 from J, leaving 7 bases between them. Germline-derived CDR1 and CDR2 are LNHNV and YYDKDF (reference sequence).

The chain combines TRBV28 with TRBJ1-5; 8 bases map to TRBD1. CDR3 length: 16 residues. CDR1 is MDHEN and CDR2 is SYDVKM in the germline V gene. V was pared by 6 bases and J by 6 bases, with 13 bases of the junction left unmatched. CDR3 amino acids: CASSILGQGTGQPQHF. The CDR3 nucleotides read TGTGCCAGCAGCATCCTCGGACAGGGTACGGGTCAGCCCCAGCATTTT.

The CDR3 reads CASSPLTGDGYTF. CDR3 nucleotide sequence: TGTGCCAGCAGTCCCCTGACAGGGGATGGCTACACCTTC. V and J are TRBV27 and TRBJ1-2; 8 positions match TRBD1. The CDR3 covers 13 residues. With 5 bases clipped from V and 6 bases from J, the junction kept 5 bases outside the gene matches. Germline V gene lookup returns CDR1 MNHEY and CDR2 SMNVEV (reference sequence).

The chain recombines TRBV15 with TRBJ2-5, with 8 bases lining up with TRBD2. Trimming removed 2 bases from V and 4 bases from J; junction bases left unmatched: 0. The CDR3 has 13 residues. The germline gives CDR1 LNHNV, CDR2 YYDKDF (reference sequence). The CDR3 reads CATSRLAGETQYF. The CDR3 DNA is TGTGCCACCAGCAGACTAGCGGGAGAGACCCAGTACTTC.

The V and J genes are TRBV11-2 and TRBJ1-2; no clear D gene. CDR1 is SGHAT, CDR2 FQNNGV, per germline. This CDR3 region has 16 residues. Trimming stripped 0 bases from V and 5 bases from J, with 16 bases between. In DNA form, the CDR3 reads TGTGCCAGCAGCTTAGACGGACGGGGAGTACTATATGGCTACACCTTC. Its protein is CASSLDGRGVLYGYTF.

The chain joins TRBV6-4 to TRBJ2-1; D remains unclear. The CDR3 length is 15 residues. Germline V CDR1 and CDR2: MRHNA, SNTAGT. V gave up 3 bases and J gave up 4 bases, with 13 bases separating them. CDR3 sequence reads: CASSEGASKYNEQFF. In DNA, the CDR3 is TGTGCCAGCAGTGAAGGAGCCAGTAAATACAATGAGCAGTTCTTC.

The chain couples TRBV4-3 to TRBJ2-3, with a possible D match to TRBD2 (6 bases). Germline CDR1 and CDR2: LGHNA and YSLEER. The CDR3 has 14 residues. Trimming took 4 bases from V and 0 from J, leaving 8 bases between them. The CDR3 sequence: CASSPGTSTDTQYF. CDR3 nucleotides: TGCGCCAGCAGCCCAGGGACTAGCACAGATACGCAGTATTTT.

The chain combines TRBV19 with TRBJ2-5; a possible D gene is TRBD1 (6 bases). CDR3 length equals 14 residues. With 4 bases removed from V and 1 base from J, the gap between germline ends came to 10 bases. Germline assignment: CDR1 LNHDA and CDR2 SQIVND (reference sequence). The CDR3 is CASSRQVSQETQYF. The CDR3 region has the DNA TGTGCCAGTAGTAGACAGGTTTCCCAAGAGACCCAGTACTTC.

The V and J genes are TRBV7-9 and TRBJ2-5; D call uncertain. V lost 3 bases and J 1 base, leaving 12 bases between the germline ends. CDR1 is SEHNR and CDR2 is FQNEAQ in the germline V gene (reference sequence). The CDR3 runs 15 residues. CDR3 amino acids: CASSFTMRIQETQYF. The DNA for the CDR3 is TGTGCCAGCAGCTTCACGATGCGGATCCAAGAGACCCAGTACTTC. Using reference TRBV7-9 and TRBJ2-5 for the parts outside the CDR3, the full variable domain is DTGVSQNPRHKITKRGQNVTFRCDPISEHNRLYWYRQTLGQGPEFLTYFQNEAQLEKSRLLSDRFSAERPKGSFSTLEIQRTEQGDSAMYLCASSFTMRIQETQYFGPGTRLLVL.

This clone occurred once. The chain uses TRBV7-2 and TRBJ1-2; 7 nucleotides match TRBD1. There are 15 residues in the CDR3. J lost 4 bases, V lost 5 bases, and 10 bases had no gene match. The germline gives CDR1 SGHTA, CDR2 FQGNSA. The CDR3 DNA follows: TGTGCCAGCAGCCCCAATCAGGGACAGTCCTATGGCTACACCTTC. Its translation: CASSPNQGQSYGYTF.

V is TRBV3-1 (or the pseudogene TRBV3-2) and J is TRBJ1-5; D possibly corresponds to TRBD1 (5 bases). This CDR3 comprises 13 residues. With 1 base removed from V and 7 bases from J, the gap between germline ends came to 8 bases. Germline-derived CDR1 and CDR2 are LGHDT and YNNKEL (reference sequence). The CDR3 sequence: CASSQGGGQPQHF. The CDR3 DNA follows: TGTGCCAGCAGCCAAGGGGGGGGGCAGCCCCAGCATTTT.

The chain is built from TRBV4-1 and TRBJ1-1; TRBD1 agrees at 7 bases. The V gene's germline CDR1 is MGHRA and CDR2 YSYEKL. The junction had 16 bases not matched to a gene; V was cut back by 3 bases and J by 6 bases. The CDR3 length is 17 residues. For the CDR3, the DNA is TGCGCCAGCAGCCAGGGGGGCCTACAGGGGTTGAATGCTGAAGCTTTCTTT. This gives the protein CASSQGGLQGLNAEAFF.